One and the same sample provided the 17 T cell receptor beta chains below, sequenced in a study of blood T cell repertoires in COVID-19 (dated by TCRdb to 2019 to 2021). The library relied on the immunoSEQ multiplex PCR assay. This is the immuneACCESS table as TCRdb keeps it, with only in-frame sequences that have V and J called. A part of the clones is gone; compared with another copy, unresolved V genes explain less than half, and the rest is unexplained. The sample profile shows about 110,000 clones; roughly 84% of them were found once. The ten largest account for around 2% of the sample. The sequencing input was peripheral blood. The receptors here all came from a human donor in a cohort sampled during active COVID-19.

This chain uses TRBV7-3 with TRBJ2-2; no clear D. Trimming took 7 bases from V and 6 from J, leaving 18 bases between them. CDR1 and CDR2 from the germline V gene are SGHTA and FQGTGA. The CDR3 runs 15 residues. CDR3 region: CASTTAGLGAGELFF. CDR3 nucleotide sequence: TGTGCCAGCACCACCGCTGGGCTGGGCGCCGGGGAGCTGTTTTTT.

This chain uses TRBV12-3 or TRBV12-4 with TRBJ1-5; D might be TRBD1 (6 bases). Trimming shortened V by 7 bases and J by 4 bases, and 11 bases separated the two germline ends. The CDR3 loop spans 13 amino acids. This CDR3 reads CASNQGYNQPQHF. CDR3 nucleotide sequence: TGTGCCAGCAATCAGGGGTATAATCAGCCCCAGCATTTT.

The genes are TRBV5-4 and TRBJ1-5, with 8 bases aligning to TRBD1. The CDR3 covers 16 residues. J was trimmed by 7 bases and V by 1 base; bases with no gene match: 10. CDR1 is SGHNT, CDR2 YYREEE, per germline (reference sequence). The CDR3 DNA follows: TGTGCCAGCAGCTTGTGGGGGGGGACAGGTGGACAGCCCCAGCATTTT. Amino acid sequence: CASSLWGGTGGQPQHF.

The rearrangement uses TRBV20-1 and TRBJ1-1; D gene ambiguous. Germline V gene sequence: CDR1 DFQATT, CDR2 SNEGSKA (reference sequence). CDR3 size: 10 residues. The germline V and J ends were trimmed by 3 bases and 8 bases, with 7 bases remaining between them. The CDR3 is CSASWAEAFF. The DNA of the CDR3 is TGCAGTGCTAGCTGGGCGGAAGCTTTCTTT.

The rearrangement joins TRBV5-1 to TRBJ2-1, with 12 bases that match TRBD2. The CDR3 runs to 16 residues. V lost 3 bases and J lost 4; bases outside the gene matches: 5. In germline, CDR1 is SGHRS, CDR2 YFSETQ. CDR3 sequence: CASSSSGRASYNEQFF. CDR3 nucleotides: TGCGCCAGCAGCTCTAGCGGGAGGGCCTCATACAATGAGCAGTTCTTC.

The rearrangement uses TRBV4-1 and TRBJ2-1, with TRBD2 matching 11 bases. V lost 1 base, J lost 10 bases, and 9 bases stayed unmatched. The germline V gene encodes CDR1 MGHRA and CDR2 YSYEKL. The CDR3 length is 16 residues. The CDR3 DNA reads TGCGCCAGCAGCCAAGCATTGGCTAGCGGGAGGAGAGAGCAGTTCTTC. This translates into CASSQALASGRREQFF.

V and J are TRBV11-1 and TRBJ1-2; 7 bases align to TRBD1. The germline V gene encodes CDR1 SGHAT and CDR2 FQDESV (reference sequence). This CDR3 contains 13 residues. Germline trimming cut 4 bases from V and 5 bases from J; bases unmatched to any gene: 4. The CDR3 spells CASSSGQTYGYTF. The DNA for the CDR3 is TGTGCCAGCAGCTCGGGACAGACATATGGCTACACCTTC.

V and J are TRBV25-1 and TRBJ1-2; tentative D call: TRBD1 (6 bases). V was shortened by 5 bases and J by 1 base, with 20 bases between the two germline ends. Germline values: CDR1 MGHDK, CDR2 SYGVNS. This CDR3 has 17 residues. The CDR3, as DNA: TGTGCCAGCAGTCTATTTGCCCCGAGGACAGATAACTATGGCTACACCTTC. It yields the protein CASSLFAPRTDNYGYTF.

The rearrangement joins TRBV7-9 to TRBJ2-2, with D hard to call. This CDR3 contains 15 residues. Germline CDR1 reads SEHNR; CDR2 reads FQNEAQ (reference sequence). Trimming removed 4 bases at V and 0 bases at J, with 9 bases between. The CDR3 DNA reads TGTGCCAGCAGCTCAGTCTTGGCGAACACCGGGGAGCTGTTTTTT. Its protein is CASSSVLANTGELFF.

The chain couples TRBV30 to TRBJ1-5; 10 bases match TRBD1. The CDR3 sequence is 14 residues long. Germline values: CDR1 GTSNPN, CDR2 SVGIG (reference sequence). Unmatched junction bases numbered 7, after V lost 5 bases and J lost 6 bases. CDR3 region: CAWGRQGAIQPQHF. The CDR3, as DNA: TGTGCCTGGGGACGACAGGGGGCAATTCAGCCCCAGCATTTT.

This clone was recorded once. The chain uses TRBV5-1 and TRBJ1-1; D is unresolved. The germline gives CDR1 SGHRS, CDR2 YFSETQ. The CDR3 is 15 amino acids. Trimming pared 4 bases from V and 3 bases from J, leaving 16 bases between. CDR3 sequence (DNA): TGCGCCAGCAGCCCCGTCGGGTCCGGCGACACTGAAGCTTTCTTT. Amino acid sequence: CASSPVGSGDTEAFF.

This clone was seen only a few times. The V gene is TRBV9, the J gene TRBJ1-5, with 10 nucleotides matching TRBD1. The CDR3 length is 15 residues. V lost 3 bases, J lost 4 bases, and 4 bases stayed unmatched. Germline loops: CDR1 SGDLS, CDR2 YYNGEE. The CDR3 region is CASSAMDRGNQPQHF. CDR3 coding DNA: TGTGCCAGCAGCGCCATGGACAGGGGGAATCAGCCCCAGCATTTT.

V usage is TRBV5-1 and J usage is TRBJ2-3; maybe TRBD2 (6 bases). Germline V gene data show CDR1 as SGHRS and CDR2 as YFSETQ. V dropped 0 bases and J dropped 2 bases, with 16 bases sitting between them. This CDR3 region has 17 residues. In DNA form, the CDR3 reads TGCGCCAGCAGCTTGGACCTTAGCGGCACTGTCACAGATACGCAGTATTTT. Protein sequence: CASSLDLSGTVTDTQYF. Full variable domain (remainder filled in from reference TRBV5-1 and TRBJ2-3): KAGVTQTPRYLIKTRGQQVTLSCSPISGHRSVSWYQQTPGQGLQFLFEYFSETQRNKGNFPGRFSGRQFSNSRSEMNVSTLELGDSALYLCASSLDLSGTVTDTQYFGPGTRLTVL.

For the CDR3, the DNA is TGTGCCAGTACGAGCGGGGCGGGTTCCTACAATGAGCAGTTCTTC. The encoded protein is CASTSGAGSYNEQFF. The chain combines TRBV28 with TRBJ2-1; 7 bases are shared with TRBD2. Trimming took 9 bases from V and 1 from J; bases not matched to a gene: 9. CDR1 MDHEN and CDR2 SYDVKM come from the germline V gene. There are 15 residues in the CDR3.

The chain couples TRBV7-2 to TRBJ2-3; D perhaps matches TRBD2 (7 bases). The CDR3 contains 14 residues. Germline values: CDR1 SGHTA, CDR2 FQGNSA. CDR3 protein: CASITSAGAGTQYF. The CDR3 nucleotides read TGTGCTAGTATCACGTCCGCGGGGGCCGGTACGCAGTATTTT.

The chain links TRBV5-1 to TRBJ2-1; tentatively, D is TRBD1 (6 bases). Trimming shortened V by 1 base and J by 0 bases, and 11 bases separated the two germline ends. CDR1 is SGHRS and CDR2 is YFSETQ in the germline V gene. The CDR3 consists of 16 residues. The CDR3 DNA follows: TGCGCCAGCAGCTTGACAGGGAAGGGCTCCTACAATGAGCAGTTCTTC. The encoded protein is CASSLTGKGSYNEQFF.

V is TRBV27 and J is TRBJ2-1, with a tentative D call TRBD2 (6 bases). Germline V lookup: CDR1 MNHEY, CDR2 SMNVEV (reference sequence). This CDR3 comprises 15 residues. V lost 3 bases to trimming and J lost 7 bases, with 16 bases between them. DNA of the CDR3: TGTGCCAGCAGTTTGGGAGGCGGCTACGGGAATGAGCAGTTCTTC. Protein product: CASSLGGGYGNEQFF.